This TCR beta chain was retrieved from a study of beta chain features in type 1 diabetes. Study-level findings and limits: Amplification by PCR could prefer shorter templates, with the same effect in patients and controls. Significant though moderate, a shortening of TCRB CDR3s appeared in all four CD4+ subsets of Type 1 diabetes patients.

Naive, central memory, regulatory and stem cell-like memory cells within the CD4+ compartment were sorted using CD45RO/CCR7/CD25/CD127/CD95/CD27. CDR1 and CDR2 from the germline V gene are KGHSH and LQKENI. The V and J ends lost 3 bases and 5 bases respectively, with 8 bases between them. CDR3 length equals 13 residues. The isolated RNA, all of it, was reverse transcribed, so expressed TCRB transcripts were what got sequenced. Some clones are missing from TCRdb's copy, which holds only in-frame ones; the method was immunoSEQ multiplex PCR. This table holds roughly 150,000 clones, roughly 9% found once. Regarding this clone: As yet, its antigen is unknown.

The sequenced material came from central memory CD4+ T cells from blood. The TCR sequence derives from a woman in her 30s with type 1 diabetes. This rearrangement joins TRBV18 to TRBJ2-1, with D unresolved. CDR3 nucleotide sequence: TGTGCCAGCTCACCCTCTAAAAACAATGAGCAGTTCTTC. This codes for CASSPSKNNEQFF.